This T cell receptor (beta chain) was captured by sequencing in a study of CD8+ T cells in alopecia areata. Overall study context: Tofacitinib treatment spanned 6 to 18 months, with 6 months off drug afterward. General observations from the study: Whereas mice showed it more clearly, TCR sharing across patients was murkier, possibly because of HLA. Significant decreases in scalp clonality and expanded CD8+ clones followed tofacitinib treatment.

As regards this clone: As yet, its antigen is unknown.

Sequencing templates came from extracted RNA that was reverse transcribed into cDNA. The assay was immunoSEQ multiplex PCR, and TCRdb's table has in-frame clones only and misses some. Of about 140,000 clones in the sample, 86% are singletons; the top ten hold roughly an eighth. Looked up from germline, CDR1 is LNHDA and CDR2 is SQIVND (reference sequence). The ends lost 8 bases at V and 0 bases at J; junction bases unmatched: 4. The CDR3 extends over 15 amino acids. The treatment here: oral pan-JAK inhibitor, 5-10 mg twice daily. Collection of lesional scalp punch biopsies and peripheral blood was performed in alopecia areata patients.

The sample here was CD8+ T cells sorted from blood, taken at week 4, from a patient treated with tofacitinib. This TCR was recovered from a human donor with alopecia areata. The chain employs TRBV19 and TRBJ2-1; TRBD2 matches 10 bases. The CDR3 loop is CASALAGSSYNEQFF. In nucleotides, the CDR3 is TGTGCCAGTGCACTAGCGGGGAGCTCCTACAATGAGCAGTTCTTC.